This entry features one T cell receptor beta chain sequence. Its antigen is unidentified. These data are taken from a study of OX40 agonist ivuxolimab in advanced cancers. Across the whole study: It was permissible to have had prior anti-PD-1, anti-PD-L1 or anti-CTLA-4 therapy, and 40% had some. Three dose-escalation patients had partial responses: one with hepatocellular carcinoma and two with cutaneous melanoma.

Repertoires were generated with immunoSEQ multiplex PCR, while TCRdb's copy carries only in-frame clones and drops some. Of just over 40,000 clones listed, about 90% are singletons. The study's findings and limits: Certain nonresponding patients likewise had low normalized T-cell clonal expansion.

Excluded were patients having autoimmune disease history or systemic immunosuppression. CDR1 and CDR2 from the germline V gene are SQVTM and ANQGSEA. This CDR3 comprises 14 residues. With 4 bases clipped from V and 2 bases from J, the junction kept 8 bases outside the gene matches. V and J are TRBV29-1 and TRBJ2-7; 7 nucleotides line up with TRBD1. The sample consisted of CD4+ or CD8+ T cells sorted from blood, taken in a trial of the OX40 agonist ivuxolimab. The receptor comes from an adult with an advanced solid tumor such as melanoma, head and neck, liver or kidney cancer. The CDR3 DNA sequence: TGCAGCGTTGTTTGGACAGGTGTCGCCTACGAGCAGTACTTC. Translation: CSVVWTGVAYEQYF.